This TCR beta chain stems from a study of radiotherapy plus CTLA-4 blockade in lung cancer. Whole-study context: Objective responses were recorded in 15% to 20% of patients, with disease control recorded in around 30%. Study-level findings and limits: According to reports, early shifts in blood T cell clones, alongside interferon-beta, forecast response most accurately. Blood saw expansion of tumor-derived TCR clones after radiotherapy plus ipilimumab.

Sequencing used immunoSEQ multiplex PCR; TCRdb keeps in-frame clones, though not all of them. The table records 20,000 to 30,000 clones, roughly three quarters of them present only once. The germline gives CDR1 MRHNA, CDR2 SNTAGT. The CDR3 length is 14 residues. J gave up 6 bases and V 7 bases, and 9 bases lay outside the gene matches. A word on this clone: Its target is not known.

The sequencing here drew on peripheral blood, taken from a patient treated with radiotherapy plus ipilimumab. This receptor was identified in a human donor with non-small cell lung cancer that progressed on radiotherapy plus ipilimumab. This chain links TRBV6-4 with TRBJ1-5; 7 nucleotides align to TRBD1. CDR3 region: CASTIREGAQPQHF. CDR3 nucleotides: TGTGCCAGCACTATCAGGGAGGGGGCTCAGCCCCAGCATTTT.